The T cell receptor beta chain under discussion was sequenced for a study of blood T cell repertoires in COVID-19. Some clones are missing from TCRdb's copy, which holds only in-frame ones; the method was immunoSEQ multiplex PCR. The sample lists 65,000 or so clones; around four fifths were seen once. The receptor was isolated from a man under 40 with COVID-19, enrolled during active disease. The sequencing input was peripheral blood.

The CDR3 loop reads CSARDFYEQYF. The CDR3 nucleotides read TGCAGTGCTAGAGACTTCTACGAGCAGTACTTC. The chain employs TRBV20-1 and TRBJ2-7; no clear D. The CDR3 is made up of 11 amino acids. From germline, CDR1 is DFQATT and CDR2 SNEGSKA (reference sequence). The V gene lost 0 bases and the J gene lost 3 bases, with 3 bases spanning the gap.